The table lists the clone carrying this T cell receptor (beta chain) with a few counts. TCRdb independently ran MiXCR on the 5' RACE reads; one entry per CDR3 protein. The data show 250,000 or so distinct CDR3 sequences, 15% to 20% seen once. These data come from a study of CD8 T cells in ankylosing spondylitis. V lost 7 bases, J lost 6 bases, and 17 bases lay in between. This CDR3 is built from 14 residues. The gene calls are TRBV12-3 or TRBV12-4 and TRBJ2-3; D tentatively fits TRBD1 or TRBD2 (5 bases each). This TCR was sampled from a male donor with ankylosing spondylitis or in good health (not recorded which). The sample was blood, either unsorted or a sorted T cell fraction (not recorded which). The CDR3 DNA reads TGTGCCAGCACCCAGGGAACGGGACGGGATACGCAGTATTTT. It specifies CASTQGTGRDTQYF.